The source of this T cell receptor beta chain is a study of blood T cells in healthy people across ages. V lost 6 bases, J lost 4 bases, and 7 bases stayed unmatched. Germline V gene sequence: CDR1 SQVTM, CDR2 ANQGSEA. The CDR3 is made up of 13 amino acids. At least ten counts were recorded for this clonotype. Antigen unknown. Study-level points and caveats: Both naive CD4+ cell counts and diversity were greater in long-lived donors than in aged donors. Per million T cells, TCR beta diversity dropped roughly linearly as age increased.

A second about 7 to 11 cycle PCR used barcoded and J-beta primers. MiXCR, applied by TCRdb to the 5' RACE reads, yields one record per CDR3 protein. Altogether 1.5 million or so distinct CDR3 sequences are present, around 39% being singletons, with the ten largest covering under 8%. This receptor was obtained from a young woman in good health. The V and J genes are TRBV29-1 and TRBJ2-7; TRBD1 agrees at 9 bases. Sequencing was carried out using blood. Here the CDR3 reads CSVLQGAQYEQYF. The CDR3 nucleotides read TGCAGCGTCTTACAGGGGGCGCAGTACGAGCAGTACTTC.